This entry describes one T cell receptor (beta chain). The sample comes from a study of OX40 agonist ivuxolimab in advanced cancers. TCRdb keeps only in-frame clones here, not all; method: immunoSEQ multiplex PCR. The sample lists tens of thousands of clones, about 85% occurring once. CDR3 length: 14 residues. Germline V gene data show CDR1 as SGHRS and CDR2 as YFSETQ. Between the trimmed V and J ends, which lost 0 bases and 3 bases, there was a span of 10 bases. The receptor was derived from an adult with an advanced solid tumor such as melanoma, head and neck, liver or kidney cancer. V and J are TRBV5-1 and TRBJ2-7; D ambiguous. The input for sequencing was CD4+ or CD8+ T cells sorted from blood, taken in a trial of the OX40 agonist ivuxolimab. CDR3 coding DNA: TGCGCCAGCAGCTTGGCGGGTAATTTCTACGAGCAGTACTTC. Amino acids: CASSLAGNFYEQYF. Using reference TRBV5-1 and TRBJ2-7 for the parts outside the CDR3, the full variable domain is KAGVTQTPRYLIKTRGQQVTLSCSPISGHRSVSWYQQTPGQGLQFLFEYFSETQRNKGNFPGRFSGRQFSNSRSEMNVSTLELGDSALYLCASSLAGNFYEQYFGPGTRLTVT.